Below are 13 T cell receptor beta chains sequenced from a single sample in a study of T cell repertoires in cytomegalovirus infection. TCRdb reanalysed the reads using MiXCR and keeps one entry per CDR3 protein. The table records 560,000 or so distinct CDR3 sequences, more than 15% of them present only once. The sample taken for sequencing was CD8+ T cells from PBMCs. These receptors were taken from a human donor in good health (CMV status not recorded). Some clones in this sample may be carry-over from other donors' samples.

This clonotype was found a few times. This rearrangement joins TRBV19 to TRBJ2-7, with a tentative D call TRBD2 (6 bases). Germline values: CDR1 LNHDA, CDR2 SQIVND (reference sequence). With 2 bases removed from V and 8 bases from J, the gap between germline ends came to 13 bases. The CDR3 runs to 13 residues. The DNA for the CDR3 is TGTGCCAGTAGTATAAGTTCGGGAGTCCAGCAGTACTTC. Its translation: CASSISSGVQQYF.

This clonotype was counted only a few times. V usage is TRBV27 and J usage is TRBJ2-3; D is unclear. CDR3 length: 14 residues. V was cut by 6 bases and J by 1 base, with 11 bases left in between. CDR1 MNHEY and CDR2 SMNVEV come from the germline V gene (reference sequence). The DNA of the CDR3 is TGTGCCAGCAGCCTGGCTCCCCGCACAGATACGCAGTATTTT. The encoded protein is CASSLAPRTDTQYF.

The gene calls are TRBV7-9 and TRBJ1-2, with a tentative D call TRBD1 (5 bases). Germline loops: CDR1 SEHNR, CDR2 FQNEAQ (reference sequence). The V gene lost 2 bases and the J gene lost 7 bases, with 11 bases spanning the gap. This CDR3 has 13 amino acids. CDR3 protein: CASSLPGEVGYTF. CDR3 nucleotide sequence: TGTGCCAGCAGCTTACCGGGGGAGGTTGGCTACACCTTC.

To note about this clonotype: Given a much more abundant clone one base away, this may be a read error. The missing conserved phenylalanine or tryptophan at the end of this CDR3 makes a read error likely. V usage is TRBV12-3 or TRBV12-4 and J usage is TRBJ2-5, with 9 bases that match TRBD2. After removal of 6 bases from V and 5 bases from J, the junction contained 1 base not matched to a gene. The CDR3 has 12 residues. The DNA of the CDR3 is TGTGCCAGCAGGGGACTAGCTGAGACCCAGTACTTA. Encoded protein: CASRGLAETQYL.

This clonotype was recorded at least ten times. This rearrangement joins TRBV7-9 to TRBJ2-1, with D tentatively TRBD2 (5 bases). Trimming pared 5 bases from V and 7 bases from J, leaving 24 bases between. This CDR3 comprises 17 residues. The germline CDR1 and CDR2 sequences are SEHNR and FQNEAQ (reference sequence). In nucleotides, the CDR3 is TGTGCCAGCAGCCCACCCCTAAGCGGCAACCTTTGGAATGAGCAGTTCTTC. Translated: CASSPPLSGNLWNEQFF.

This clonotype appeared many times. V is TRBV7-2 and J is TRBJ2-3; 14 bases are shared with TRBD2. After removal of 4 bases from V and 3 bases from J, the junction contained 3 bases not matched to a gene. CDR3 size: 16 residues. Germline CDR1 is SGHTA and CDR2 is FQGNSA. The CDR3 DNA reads TGTGCCAGCAGCTGGGGACTAGCGGGAGTAACAGATACGCAGTATTTT. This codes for CASSWGLAGVTDTQYF.

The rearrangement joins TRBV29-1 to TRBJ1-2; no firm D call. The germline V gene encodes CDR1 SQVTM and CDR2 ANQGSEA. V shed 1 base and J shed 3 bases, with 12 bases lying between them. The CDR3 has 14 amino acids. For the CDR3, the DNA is TGCAGCGTTGAAGCGCCGGGCCGTTACTATGGCTACACCTTC. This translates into CSVEAPGRYYGYTF. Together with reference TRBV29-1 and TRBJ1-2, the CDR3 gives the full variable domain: SAVISQKPSRDICQRGTSLTIQCQVDSQVTMMFWYRQQPGQSLTLIATANQGSEATYESGFVIDKFPISRPNLTFSTLTVSNMSPEDSSIYLCSVEAPGRYYGYTFGSGTRLTVV.

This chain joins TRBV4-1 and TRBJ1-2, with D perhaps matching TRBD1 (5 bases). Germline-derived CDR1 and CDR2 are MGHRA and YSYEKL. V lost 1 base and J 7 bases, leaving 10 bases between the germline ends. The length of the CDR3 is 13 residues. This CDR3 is CASSQARGSGYTF. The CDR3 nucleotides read TGCGCCAGCAGCCAAGCAAGGGGCTCTGGCTACACCTTC.

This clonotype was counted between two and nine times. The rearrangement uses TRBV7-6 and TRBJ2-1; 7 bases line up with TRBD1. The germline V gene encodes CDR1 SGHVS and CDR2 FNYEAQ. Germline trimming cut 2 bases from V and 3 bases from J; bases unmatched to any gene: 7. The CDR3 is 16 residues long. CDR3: CASSLYRDSLYNEQFF. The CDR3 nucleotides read TGTGCCAGCAGCTTATACCGGGACAGCCTCTACAATGAGCAGTTCTTC.

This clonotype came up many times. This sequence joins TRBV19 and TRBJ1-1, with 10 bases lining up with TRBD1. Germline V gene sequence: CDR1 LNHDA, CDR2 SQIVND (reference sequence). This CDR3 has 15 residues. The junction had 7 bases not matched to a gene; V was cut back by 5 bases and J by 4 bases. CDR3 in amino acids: CASSPRGQGGTEAFF. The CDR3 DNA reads TGTGCCAGTAGTCCCCGTGGACAGGGGGGCACTGAAGCTTTCTTT. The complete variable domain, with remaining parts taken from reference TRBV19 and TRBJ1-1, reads DGGITQSPKYLFRKEGQNVTLSCEQNLNHDAMYWYRQDPGQGLRLIYYSQIVNDFQKGDIAEGYSVSREKKESFPLTVTSAQKNPTAFYLCASSPRGQGGTEAFFGQGTRLTVV.

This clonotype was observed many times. The CDR3 spells CASRVSRGTSGRGKEQFF. The CDR3, as DNA: TGTGCCAGCAGGGTCTCCAGAGGGACTAGCGGGAGAGGGAAGGAGCAGTTCTTC. This rearrangement joins TRBV7-8 to TRBJ2-1, with TRBD2 matching 14 bases. The germline CDR1 and CDR2 sequences are SGHVS and FQNEAQ. There are 18 residues in the CDR3. The V and J ends lost 6 bases and 10 bases, in that order; junction bases with no gene match: 17. The full variable domain, with the rest looked up from reference TRBV7-8 and TRBJ2-1, is GAGVSQSPRYKVAKRGQDVALRCDPISGHVSLFWYQQALGQGPEFLTYFQNEAQLDKSGLPSDRFFAERPEGSVSTLKIQRTQQEDSAVYLCASRVSRGTSGRGKEQFFGPGTRLTVL.

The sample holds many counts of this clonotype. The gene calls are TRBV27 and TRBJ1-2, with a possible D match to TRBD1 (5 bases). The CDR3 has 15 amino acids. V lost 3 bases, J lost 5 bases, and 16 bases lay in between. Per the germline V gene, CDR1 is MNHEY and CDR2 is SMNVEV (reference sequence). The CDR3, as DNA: TGTGCCAGCAGTTTCGGCCCCGGGGGGACGTATGGCTACACCTTC. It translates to CASSFGPGGTYGYTF.

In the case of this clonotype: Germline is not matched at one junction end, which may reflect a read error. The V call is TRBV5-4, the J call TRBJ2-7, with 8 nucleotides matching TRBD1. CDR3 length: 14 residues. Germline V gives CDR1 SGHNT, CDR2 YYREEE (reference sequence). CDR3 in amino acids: CDSSFSTGDYEQYF. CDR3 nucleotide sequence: TGTGACAGCAGCTTTTCGACAGGGGACTACGAGCAGTACTTC.